These T cell receptor beta chains were read from a single sample in a study of beta chain features in type 1 diabetes. Produced via immunoSEQ multiplex PCR; TCRdb's table is partial and in-frame only. The sample lists more than 300,000 clones; roughly 9% were seen once. Sequenced sample: central memory CD4+ T cells from blood. All receptors derive from a man aged 25 to 45 with type 1 diabetes. CDR3s include the opening cysteine and the closing phenylalanine or tryptophan. Each record gives: V gene, clone size, CDR3 length, J gene, D gene, CDR3 protein, CDR3 DNA. D genes are given only for firm matches. Not all rows give a size; the values are once, few, many and, for expanded clones, a class.

>TRBV7-9|few|14|TRBJ2-1|TRBD2
CASSVLAGYNEQFF
TGTGCCAGCAGCGTACTAGCGGGTTACAATGAGCAGTTCTTC
>TRBV10-3|NA|13|TRBJ1-1|NA
CAAGRGGNTEAFF
TGTGCCGCTGGCAGGGGCGGGAACACTGAAGCTTTCTTT
>TRBV18|few|12|TRBJ2-7|NA
CASSPRDGWQYF
TGTGCCAGCTCACCACGCGACGGGTGGCAGTACTTC
>TRBV5-4|NA|16|TRBJ1-5|NA
CASSEDPDGAPGPQHF
TGTGCCAGCAGCGAAGACCCCGACGGGGCCCCGGGGCCCCAGCATTTT
>TRBV28|few|14|TRBJ2-5|NA
CASTKDGGGETQYF
TGTGCCAGCACCAAAGATGGGGGTGGAGAGACCCAGTACTTC
>TRBV4-1|NA|15|TRBJ1-1|NA
CASSQAGGRRTEAFF
TGCGCCAGCAGCCAAGCGGGGGGGAGACGGACTGAAGCTTTCTTT
>TRBV2|many|14|TRBJ2-3|NA
CASSVRGRGDTQYF
TGTGCCAGCAGTGTGAGGGGACGGGGTGATACGCAGTATTTT
>TRBV6-8|NA|16|TRBJ1-1|NA
CASSQIPGLVKTEAFF
TGTGCCAGCAGCCAAATCCCGGGACTCGTGAAGACTGAAGCTTTCTTT
>TRBV5-4|NA|14|TRBJ2-7|TRBD2
CASSRDYPNHEQYF
TGTGCCAGCAGCCGGGACTACCCCAACCACGAGCAGTACTTC
>TRBV7-2|many|16|TRBJ2-7|TRBD2
CASSLASGGSPYEQYF
TGTGCCAGCAGCTTAGCTAGCGGGGGCTCCCCCTACGAGCAGTACTTC
>TRBV10-1|few|14|TRBJ1-6|NA
CASSEGGLNSPLHF
TGCGCCAGCAGTGAAGGGGGGTTGAATTCACCCCTCCACTTT
>TRBV4-3|NA|19|TRBJ2-6|NA
CASSQDMAAGSSGANVLTF
TGCGCCAGCAGCCAAGATATGGCAGCCGGATCCTCTGGGGCCAACGTCCTGACTTTC
>TRBV11-2|many|15|TRBJ1-4|TRBD1
CASSTGQGTNEKLFF
TGTGCCAGCAGCACCGGACAGGGAACTAATGAAAAACTGTTTTTT
>TRBV29-1|few|12|TRBJ2-7|TRBD1
CSVAGTVGEQYF
TGCAGCGTTGCAGGGACAGTAGGCGAGCAGTACTTC
>TRBV7-6|many|15|TRBJ2-6|NA
CASSSGQTGANVLTF
TGTGCCAGCAGCTCCGGACAAACTGGGGCCAACGTCCTGACTTTC
>TRBV7-2|few|14|TRBJ2-7|TRBD1
CASSLAQGKGEQYF
TGTGCCAGCAGCTTAGCACAGGGGAAGGGCGAGCAGTACTTC
>TRBV7-2|NA|13|TRBJ1-5|NA
CASSQDSNQPQHF
TGTGCCAGCAGCCAGGATTCCAATCAGCCCCAGCATTTT
>TRBV7-2|NA|12|TRBJ2-5|NA
CASSLGEETQYF
TGTGCCAGCAGCTTGGGAGAAGAGACCCAGTACTTC
>TRBV5-4|NA|16|TRBJ2-3|NA
CASSSSEIHRTDTQYF
TGTGCCAGCAGCTCGAGCGAGATCCACAGGACAGATACGCAGTATTTT
>TRBV30|few|12|TRBJ2-5|TRBD2
CAWTEAGPPQYF
TGTGCCTGGACTGAAGCGGGGCCACCCCAGTACTTC
>TRBV15|few|16|TRBJ2-7|NA
CATSRLTGTDFGEQYF
TGTGCCACCAGCAGACTGACAGGGACTGATTTTGGCGAGCAGTACTTC
>TRBV11-2|NA|12|TRBJ2-7|NA
CAERTVSYEQYF
TGTGCCGAAAGGACGGTCTCCTACGAGCAGTACTTC
>TRBV5-1|NA|14|TRBJ2-2|NA
CASSIGPVTGELFF
TGCGCCAGCAGCATAGGACCAGTGACCGGGGAGCTGTTTTTT
>TRBV5-6|few|16|TRBJ1-5|NA
CASSLSQGRYNQPQHF
TGTGCCAGCAGCTTGTCTCAGGGCAGATACAATCAGCCCCAGCATTTT
>TRBV7-8|few|20|TRBJ2-3|TRBD2
CASSLTSGGRFQRRTDTQYF
TGTGCCAGCAGCTTAACTAGCGGGGGCCGTTTCCAACGCCGCACAGATACGCAGTATTTT
>TRBV5-1|few|14|TRBJ1-4|NA
CASSLAADNEKLFF
TGCGCCAGCAGCTTGGCGGCGGACAATGAAAAACTGTTTTTT
>TRBV19|many|13|TRBJ1-1|NA
CASSIETNTEAFF
TGTGCCAGTAGTATCGAGACGAACACTGAAGCTTTCTTT
>TRBV7-2|many|15|TRBJ2-2|TRBD1
CASSSTGGGAGELFF
TGTGCCAGCAGCTCGACAGGGGGTGGGGCCGGGGAGCTGTTTTTT
>TRBV5-1|once|15|TRBJ1-6|NA
CASTRESSYNSPLHF
TGCGCCAGCACCCGAGAGAGCTCCTATAATTCACCCCTCCACTTT
>TRBV7-2|NA|16|TRBJ2-3|NA
CASSPWAGGSTDTQYF
TGTGCCAGCAGCCCCTGGGCAGGCGGTAGCACAGATACGCAGTATTTT
>TRBV5-4|NA|13|TRBJ1-5|NA
CASSLGEYQPQHF
TGTGCCAGCAGCTTGGGGGAGTATCAGCCCCAGCATTTT
>TRBV6-1|NA|15|TRBJ2-7|NA
CASSEQGAWGSEQYF
TGTGCCAGCAGTGAGCAGGGCGCCTGGGGCTCCGAGCAGTACTTC
>TRBV7-2|few|17|TRBJ2-5|TRBD2
CASSLGTSGGARETQYF
TGTGCCAGCAGCCTCGGGACTAGCGGGGGGGCTCGGGAGACCCAGTACTTC
>TRBV4-3|few|14|TRBJ1-2|NA
CASSPFQAAYGYTF
TGCGCCAGCAGCCCTTTCCAGGCAGCCTATGGCTACACCTTC
>TRBV12-2|few|13|TRBJ2-1|NA
CASRPPREPEQFF
TGTGCAAGTCGCCCCCCGAGGGAGCCAGAGCAGTTCTTC
>TRBV25-1|few|14|TRBJ1-1|NA
CATRPNSLNTEAFF
TGTGCCACCCGGCCCAACAGCCTGAACACTGAAGCTTTCTTT
>TRBV2|many|12|TRBJ1-6|NA
CASSFGGSPLHF
TGTGCCAGCAGTTTTGGGGGCTCACCCCTCCACTTT
>TRBV2|NA|14|TRBJ1-1|NA
CASSGTLKGTEAFF
TGTGCCAGCAGTGGGACCCTAAAGGGCACTGAAGCTTTCTTT
>TRBV7-6|few|15|TRBJ2-5|TRBD1
CASSLYGQGQETQYF
TGTGCCAGCAGCTTATACGGACAGGGCCAAGAGACCCAGTACTTC
>TRBV5-1|NA|15|TRBJ1-1|NA
CASSLVGRGSTEAFF
TGCGCCAGCAGCTTAGTCGGGCGGGGCTCCACTGAAGCTTTCTTT